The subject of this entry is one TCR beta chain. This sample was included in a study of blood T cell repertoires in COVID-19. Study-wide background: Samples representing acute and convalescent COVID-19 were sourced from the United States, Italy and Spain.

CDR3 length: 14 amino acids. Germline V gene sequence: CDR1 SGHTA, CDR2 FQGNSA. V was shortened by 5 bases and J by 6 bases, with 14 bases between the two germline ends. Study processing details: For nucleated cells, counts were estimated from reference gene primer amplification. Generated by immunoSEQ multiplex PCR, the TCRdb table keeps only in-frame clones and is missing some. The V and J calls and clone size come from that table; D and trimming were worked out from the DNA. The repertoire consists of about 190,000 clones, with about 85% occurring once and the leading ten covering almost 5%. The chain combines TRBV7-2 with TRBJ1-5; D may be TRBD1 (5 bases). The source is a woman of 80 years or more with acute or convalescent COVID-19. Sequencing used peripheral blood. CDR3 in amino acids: CASSQLREAQPQHF. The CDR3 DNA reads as TGTGCCAGCAGCCAGCTCAGGGAGGCTCAGCCCCAGCATTTT.